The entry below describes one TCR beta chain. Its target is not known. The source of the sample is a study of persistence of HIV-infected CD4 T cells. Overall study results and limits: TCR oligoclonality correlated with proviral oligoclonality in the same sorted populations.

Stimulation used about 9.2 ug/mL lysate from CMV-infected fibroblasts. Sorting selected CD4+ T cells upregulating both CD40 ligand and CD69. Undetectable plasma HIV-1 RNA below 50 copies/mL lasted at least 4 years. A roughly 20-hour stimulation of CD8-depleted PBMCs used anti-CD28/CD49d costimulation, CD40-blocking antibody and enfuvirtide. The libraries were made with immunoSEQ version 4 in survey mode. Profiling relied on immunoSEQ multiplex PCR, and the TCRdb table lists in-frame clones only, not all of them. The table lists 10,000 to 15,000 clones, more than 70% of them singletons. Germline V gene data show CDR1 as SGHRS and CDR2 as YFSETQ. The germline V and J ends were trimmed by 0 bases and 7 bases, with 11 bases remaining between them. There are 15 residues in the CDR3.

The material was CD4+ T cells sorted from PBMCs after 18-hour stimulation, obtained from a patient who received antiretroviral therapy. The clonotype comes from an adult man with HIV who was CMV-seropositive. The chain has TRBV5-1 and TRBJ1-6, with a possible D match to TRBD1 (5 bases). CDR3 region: CASSLVTGPNSPLHF. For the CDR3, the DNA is TGCGCCAGCAGCTTGGTTACGGGACCGAATTCACCCCTCCACTTT.